These 7 T cell receptor beta chains came from one sample sequenced in a study of cytomegalovirus exposure and HLA in healthy donors. The primer mix had 60 Vbeta and 13 Jbeta primers. Some clones are missing from TCRdb's copy, which holds only in-frame ones; the method was immunoSEQ multiplex PCR. The profile shows 75,000 to 95,000 clones, roughly 86% of them singletons. The sequenced material came from PBMCs. The receptor source for this set is a woman between 18 and 30 years old in good health and CMV-seropositive.

The chain is built from TRBV9 and TRBJ2-6; a possible D gene is TRBD2 (5 bases). From germline, CDR1 is SGDLS and CDR2 YYNGEE. The CDR3 sequence is 18 residues long. Trimming shortened V by 4 bases and J by 4 bases, and 21 bases separated the two germline ends. The CDR3 reads CASSNSLVVSGGANVLTF. The CDR3 nucleotides read TGTGCCAGCAGCAACTCACTTGTCGTTTCGGGAGGGGCCAACGTCCTGACTTTC.

The chain employs TRBV9 and TRBJ1-1; TRBD1 is a possible D gene (5 bases). Germline V gene sequence: CDR1 SGDLS, CDR2 YYNGEE. The CDR3 length is 14 residues. Between the trimmed V and J ends, which lost 0 bases and 3 bases, there was a span of 9 bases. The CDR3 DNA sequence: TGTGCCAGCAGCGTAGTCAGGGCCTACACTGAAGCTTTCTTT. This sequence encodes CASSVVRAYTEAFF.

The chain has TRBV9 and TRBJ2-2; no clear D. The CDR3 sequence is 13 residues long. Germline V lookup: CDR1 SGDLS, CDR2 YYNGEE. Between the trimmed V and J ends, which lost 0 bases and 7 bases, there was a span of 7 bases. CDR3 nucleotides: TGTGCCAGCAGCGTAGTACGGAGCGGGGAGCTGTTTTTT. Residues: CASSVVRSGELFF.

The V call is TRBV7-6, the J call TRBJ2-1; 8 positions match TRBD2. Per germline, CDR1 SGHVS and CDR2 FNYEAQ. CDR3 size: 15 residues. Trimming cost V 5 bases and J 15 bases; bases outside gene matches: 18. In DNA, the CDR3 is TGTGCCAGCAGCCTGCCACCGTCCCGGGGGGGAGTTTCGTTCTTC. Translated: CASSLPPSRGGVSFF.

The chain carries TRBV19 and TRBJ1-4, with D perhaps TRBD1 (6 bases). Germline V gene sequence: CDR1 LNHDA, CDR2 SQIVND (reference sequence). This CDR3 is 17 amino acids long. Trimming shortened V by 9 bases and J by 3 bases, and 23 bases separated the two germline ends. CDR3 coding DNA: TGTGCCAGCTCCGACACAGGGCGAGGAGTAGCTAATGAAAAACTGTTTTTT. It codes for CASSDTGRGVANEKLFF.

The chain links TRBV6-5 to TRBJ1-5; possibly TRBD1 for D (5 bases). The germline V gene has CDR1 MNHEY and CDR2 SVGAGI. The CDR3 covers 13 residues. The V gene lost 5 bases and the J gene lost 7 bases, with 12 bases spanning the gap. CDR3 sequence (DNA): TGTGCCAGCAGTGTGGGGGAGGGGCAGCCCCAGCATTTT. It specifies CASSVGEGQPQHF.

This clone appeared many times. The sample holds other DNA sequences that translate to the same CDR3. V is TRBV5-4 and J is TRBJ2-7; 7 bases map to TRBD1. The CDR3 runs to 13 residues. J lost 5 bases, V lost 4 bases, and 6 bases had no gene match. Germline V gene lookup returns CDR1 SGHNT and CDR2 YYREEE (reference sequence). This CDR3 reads CASSRQGSDEQYF. The CDR3 DNA is TGTGCCAGCAGCCGACAGGGTAGCGACGAGCAGTACTTC.